One T cell receptor (beta chain) is described in this entry. The CDR3 has 17 residues. V was pared by 0 bases and J by 5 bases, with 9 bases of the junction left unmatched. Germline CDR1 LGHNA, CDR2 YNFKEQ. Unique molecular identifiers were attached to individual cDNA molecules. MiXCR, run by TCRdb on the 5' RACE reads, gives a single entry per CDR3 protein. The sample has roughly 56,000 distinct CDR3 sequences, 8.2% seen once. These data come from a study of early T cells in non-severe SARS-CoV-2 infection. The overall study: The chains were unpaired, and the sequenced material was bulk RNA from unsorted whole blood.

This TCR was sampled from an adult who was a healthcare worker with PCR-confirmed SARS-CoV-2 infection or an uninfected control (not recorded which). Material: whole blood. The chain links TRBV4-2 to TRBJ2-3; 9 bases fit TRBD2. The chain's CDR3 is CASSQDLAGGQQDTQYF. The CDR3 nucleotides are TGTGCCAGCAGCCAAGATCTGGCGGGGGGGCAGCAAGATACGCAGTATTTT.